The sample holds many counts of the clone carrying this T cell receptor beta chain. The target antigen is unknown. Coverage ceases 3 residues before the CDR3 finishes, and the germline J gene fills in the end. This record comes from a study of T cell clonality in common variable immunodeficiency. General study findings and limits: Fewer TCRbeta clones were shared among CVID subjects than controls. Reportedly, TCR beta sequences from common variable immunodeficiency showed fewer deletions and N-nucleotide insertions.

Blood samples were heparinized, about 5 to 9 ml per donor. The data were produced by immunoSEQ multiplex PCR, yet TCRdb's version contains in-frame clones alone and is incomplete. The sample holds about 60,000 clones, and no clone turns up only once. CDR3 size: 15 residues. Germline values: CDR1 KGHSH, CDR2 LQKENI. The ends lost 4 bases at V and 4 bases at J; junction bases unmatched: 6. The receptor was derived from a person aged 18 to 70 in good health. The sequenced sample consisted of peripheral blood mononuclear cells. J is TRBJ2-1 and V is TRBV18, with 8 positions matching TRBD1. This CDR3 reads CASSRGQDRYNEQFF. The covered CDR3 bases are TGTGCCAGCTCACGGGGACAGGATCGGTACAATGAG.